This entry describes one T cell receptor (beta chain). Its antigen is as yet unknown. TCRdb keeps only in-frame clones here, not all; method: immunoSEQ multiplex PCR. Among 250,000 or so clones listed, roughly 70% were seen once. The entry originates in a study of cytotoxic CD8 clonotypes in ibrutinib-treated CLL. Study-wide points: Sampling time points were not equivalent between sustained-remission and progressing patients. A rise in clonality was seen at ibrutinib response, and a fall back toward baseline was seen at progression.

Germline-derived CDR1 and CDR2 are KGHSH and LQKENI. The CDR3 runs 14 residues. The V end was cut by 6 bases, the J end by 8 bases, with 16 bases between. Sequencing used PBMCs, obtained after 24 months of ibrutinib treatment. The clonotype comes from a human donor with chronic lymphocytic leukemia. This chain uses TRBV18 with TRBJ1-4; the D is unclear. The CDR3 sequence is CASSQDGGGEKLFF. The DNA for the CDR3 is TGTGCCAGCTCCCAGGACGGCGGAGGAGAAAAACTGTTTTTT.